The T cell receptor (beta chain) described here comes from a study of early T cells in non-severe SARS-CoV-2 infection. The CDR3 totals 16 residues. The V gene's germline CDR1 is SGHAT and CDR2 FQNNGV. The junction had 9 bases not matched to a gene; V was cut back by 5 bases and J by 4 bases. Unique molecular identifier tags were affixed to discrete cDNA molecules. TCRdb re-called the 5' RACE reads with MiXCR, one entry per CDR3 protein. The sample lists 50,000 or so distinct CDR3 sequences, around 5.6% occurring once. J is TRBJ2-3 and V is TRBV11-2, with 10 bases aligning to TRBD2. Sequencing was carried out using whole blood. The source is an adult who was a healthcare worker with PCR-confirmed SARS-CoV-2 infection or an uninfected control (not recorded which). CDR3 bases: TGTGCCAGCAGCCCGCTGAGCGGGGGGGGGCCAGATACGCAGTATTTT. This codes for CASSPLSGGGPDTQYF.